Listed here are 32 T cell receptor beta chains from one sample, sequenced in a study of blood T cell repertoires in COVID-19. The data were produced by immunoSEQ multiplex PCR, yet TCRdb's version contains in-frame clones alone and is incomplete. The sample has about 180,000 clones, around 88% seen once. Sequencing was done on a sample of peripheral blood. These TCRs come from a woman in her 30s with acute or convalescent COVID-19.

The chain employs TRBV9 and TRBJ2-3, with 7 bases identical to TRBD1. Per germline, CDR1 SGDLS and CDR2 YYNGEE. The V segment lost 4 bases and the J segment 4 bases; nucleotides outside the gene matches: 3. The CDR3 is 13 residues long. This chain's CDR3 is CASSSDRADTQYF. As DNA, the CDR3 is TGTGCCAGCAGCTCCGACAGGGCAGATACGCAGTATTTT.

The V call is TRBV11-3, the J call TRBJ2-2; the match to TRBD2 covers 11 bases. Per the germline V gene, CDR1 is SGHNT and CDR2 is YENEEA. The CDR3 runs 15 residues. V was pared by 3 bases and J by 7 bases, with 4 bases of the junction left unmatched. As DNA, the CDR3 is TGTGCCAGCAGCTTCCGACTAGCGGGGTTCGGGGAGCTGTTTTTT. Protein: CASSFRLAGFGELFF. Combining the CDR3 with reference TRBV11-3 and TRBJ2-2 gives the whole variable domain EAGVVQSPRYKIIEKKQPVAFWCNPISGHNTLYWYLQNLGQGPELLIRYENEEAVDDSQLPKDRFSAERLKGVDSTLKIQPAELGDSAVYLCASSFRLAGFGELFFGEGSRLTVL.

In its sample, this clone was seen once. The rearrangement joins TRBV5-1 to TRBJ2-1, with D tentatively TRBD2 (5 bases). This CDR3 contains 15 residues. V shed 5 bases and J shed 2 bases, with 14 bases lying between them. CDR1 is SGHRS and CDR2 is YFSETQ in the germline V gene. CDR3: CASRELGPTYNEQFF. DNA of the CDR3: TGCGCCAGCAGAGAACTAGGACCCACCTACAATGAGCAGTTCTTC.

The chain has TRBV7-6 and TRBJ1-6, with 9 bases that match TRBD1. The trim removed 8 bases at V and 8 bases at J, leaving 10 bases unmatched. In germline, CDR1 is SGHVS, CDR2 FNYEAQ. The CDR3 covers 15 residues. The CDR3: CASQAGTGLYSPLHF. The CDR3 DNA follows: TGTGCCAGCCAAGCCGGGACAGGGTTATATTCACCCCTCCACTTT.

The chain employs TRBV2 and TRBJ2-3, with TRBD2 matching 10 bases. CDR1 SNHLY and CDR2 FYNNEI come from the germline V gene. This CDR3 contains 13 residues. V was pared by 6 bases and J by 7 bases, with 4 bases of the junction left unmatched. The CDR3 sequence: CASSSGRVYTQYF. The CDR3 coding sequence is TGTGCCAGCAGCAGCGGGAGGGTGTATACGCAGTATTTT.

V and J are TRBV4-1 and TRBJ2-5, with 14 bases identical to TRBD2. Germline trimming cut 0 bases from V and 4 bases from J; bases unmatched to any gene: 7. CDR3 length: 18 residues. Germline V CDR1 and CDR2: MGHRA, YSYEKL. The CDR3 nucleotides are TGCGCCAGCAGCCAAGACTCGGGACTAGCGGGAGAAAGAGAGACCCAGTACTTC. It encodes CASSQDSGLAGERETQYF.

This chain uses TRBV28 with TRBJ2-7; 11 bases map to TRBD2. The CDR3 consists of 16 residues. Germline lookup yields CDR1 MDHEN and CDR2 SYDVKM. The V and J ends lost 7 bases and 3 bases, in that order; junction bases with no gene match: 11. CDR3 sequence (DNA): TGTGCCAGCAAAGTTCGGGCTAGCGGGGGGCTCTACGAGCAGTACTTC. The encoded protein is CASKVRASGGLYEQYF. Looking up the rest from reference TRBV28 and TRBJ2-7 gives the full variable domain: DVKVTQSSRYLVKRTGEKVFLECVQDMDHENMFWYRQDPGLGLRLIYFSYDVKMKEKGDIPEGYSVSREKKERFSLILESASTNQTSMYLCASKVRASGGLYEQYFGPGTRLTVT.

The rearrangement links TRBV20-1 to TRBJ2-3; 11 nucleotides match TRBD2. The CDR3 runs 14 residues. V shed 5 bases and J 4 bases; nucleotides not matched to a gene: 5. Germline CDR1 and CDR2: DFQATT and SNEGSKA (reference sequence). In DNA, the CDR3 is TGCAGTGCTGGTGCGGGACTAGCGGCAGATACGCAGTATTTT. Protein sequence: CSAGAGLAADTQYF.

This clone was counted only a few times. The CDR3 sequence is CASSLGPPQHF. The DNA for the CDR3 is TGTGCCAGCAGTTTAGGCCCGCCCCAGCATTTT. The rearrangement links TRBV28 to TRBJ1-5; D ambiguous. Trimming cost V 2 bases and J 9 bases, with 5 bases left between them. CDR1 is MDHEN, CDR2 SYDVKM, per germline. The CDR3 has 11 amino acids. Supplemented by reference TRBV28 and TRBJ1-5, the full variable domain reads DVKVTQSSRYLVKRTGEKVFLECVQDMDHENMFWYRQDPGLGLRLIYFSYDVKMKEKGDIPEGYSVSREKKERFSLILESASTNQTSMYLCASSLGPPQHFGDGTRLSIL.

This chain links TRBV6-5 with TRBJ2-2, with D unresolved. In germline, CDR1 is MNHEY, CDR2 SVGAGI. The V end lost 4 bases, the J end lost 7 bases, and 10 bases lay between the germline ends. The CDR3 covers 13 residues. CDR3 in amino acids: CASSFSAGGELFF. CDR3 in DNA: TGTGCCAGCAGTTTCAGCGCCGGCGGGGAGCTGTTTTTT.

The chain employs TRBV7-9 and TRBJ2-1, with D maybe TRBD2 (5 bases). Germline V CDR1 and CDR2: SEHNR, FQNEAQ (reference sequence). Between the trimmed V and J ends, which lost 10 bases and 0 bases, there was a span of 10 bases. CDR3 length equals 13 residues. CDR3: CATERSSYNEQFF. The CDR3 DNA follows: TGTGCCACTGAGCGGAGCTCCTACAATGAGCAGTTCTTC.

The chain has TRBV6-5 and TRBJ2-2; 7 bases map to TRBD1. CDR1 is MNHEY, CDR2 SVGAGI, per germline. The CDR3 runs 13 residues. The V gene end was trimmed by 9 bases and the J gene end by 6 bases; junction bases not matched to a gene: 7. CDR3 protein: CASGQAWAGELFF. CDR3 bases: TGTGCCAGTGGACAGGCTTGGGCCGGGGAGCTGTTTTTT.

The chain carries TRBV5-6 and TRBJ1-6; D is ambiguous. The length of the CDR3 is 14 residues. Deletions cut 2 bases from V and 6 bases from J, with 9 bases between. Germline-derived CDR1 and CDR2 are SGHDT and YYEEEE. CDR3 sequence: CASSFVGGNSPLHF. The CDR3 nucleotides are TGTGCCAGCAGCTTCGTAGGAGGTAATTCACCCCTCCACTTT.

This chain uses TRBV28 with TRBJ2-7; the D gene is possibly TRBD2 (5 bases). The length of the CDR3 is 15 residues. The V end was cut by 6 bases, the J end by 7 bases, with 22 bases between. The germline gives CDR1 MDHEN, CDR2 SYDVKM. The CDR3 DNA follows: TGTGCCAGCAGCGAAGCGACTATCCCCATATGGGAGCAGTACTTC. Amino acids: CASSEATIPIWEQYF. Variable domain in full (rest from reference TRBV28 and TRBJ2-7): DVKVTQSSRYLVKRTGEKVFLECVQDMDHENMFWYRQDPGLGLRLIYFSYDVKMKEKGDIPEGYSVSREKKERFSLILESASTNQTSMYLCASSEATIPIWEQYFGPGTRLTVT.

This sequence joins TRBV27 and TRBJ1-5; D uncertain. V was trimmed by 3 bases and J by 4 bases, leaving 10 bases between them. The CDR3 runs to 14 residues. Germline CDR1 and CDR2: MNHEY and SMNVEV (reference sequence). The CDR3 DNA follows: TGTGCCAGCAGTTTTCGCAGGAATAATCAGCCCCAGCATTTT. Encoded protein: CASSFRRNNQPQHF.

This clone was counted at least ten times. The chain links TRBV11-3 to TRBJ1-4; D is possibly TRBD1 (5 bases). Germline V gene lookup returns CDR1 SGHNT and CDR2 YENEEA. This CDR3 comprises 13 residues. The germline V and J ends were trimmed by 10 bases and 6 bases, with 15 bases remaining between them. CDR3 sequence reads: CATSGGFDEKLFF. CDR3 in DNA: TGTGCCACCTCGGGGGGTTTTGATGAAAAACTGTTTTTT.

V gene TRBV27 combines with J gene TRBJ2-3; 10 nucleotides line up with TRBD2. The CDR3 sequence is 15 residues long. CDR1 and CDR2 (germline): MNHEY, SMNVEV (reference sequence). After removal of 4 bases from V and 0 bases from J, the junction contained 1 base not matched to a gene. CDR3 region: CASSSTSGSTDTQYF. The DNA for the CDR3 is TGTGCCAGCAGTTCGACTAGCGGGAGCACAGATACGCAGTATTTT.

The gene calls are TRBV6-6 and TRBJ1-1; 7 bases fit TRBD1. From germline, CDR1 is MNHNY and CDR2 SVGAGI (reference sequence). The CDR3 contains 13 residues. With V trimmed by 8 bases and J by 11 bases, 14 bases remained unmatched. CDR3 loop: CASRPNDRVSAFF. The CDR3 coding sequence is TGTGCCAGCCGCCCGAACGACAGGGTTAGTGCTTTCTTT.

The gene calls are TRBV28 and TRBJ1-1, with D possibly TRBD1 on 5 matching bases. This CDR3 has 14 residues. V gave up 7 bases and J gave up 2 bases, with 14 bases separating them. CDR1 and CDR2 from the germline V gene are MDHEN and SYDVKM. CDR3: CASTYAGVNTEAFF. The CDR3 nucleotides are TGTGCCAGCACTTATGCGGGGGTTAACACTGAAGCTTTCTTT.

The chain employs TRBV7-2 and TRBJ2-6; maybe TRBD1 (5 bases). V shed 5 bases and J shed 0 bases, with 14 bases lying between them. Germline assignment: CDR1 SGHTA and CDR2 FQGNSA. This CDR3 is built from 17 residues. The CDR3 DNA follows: TGTGCCAGCAGCCGCTATCAGGGCAACTCTGGGGCCAACGTCCTGACTTTC. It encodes CASSRYQGNSGANVLTF.

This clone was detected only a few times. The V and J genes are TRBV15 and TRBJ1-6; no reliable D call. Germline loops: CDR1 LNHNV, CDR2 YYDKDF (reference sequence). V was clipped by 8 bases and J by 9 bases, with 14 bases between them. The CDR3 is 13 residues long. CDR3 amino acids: CATRENPTSPLHF. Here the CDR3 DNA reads TGTGCCACCCGAGAGAACCCCACTTCACCCCTCCACTTT.

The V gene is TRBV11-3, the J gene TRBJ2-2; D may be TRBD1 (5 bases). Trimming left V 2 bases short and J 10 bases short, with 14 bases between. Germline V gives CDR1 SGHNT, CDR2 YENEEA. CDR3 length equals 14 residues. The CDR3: CASSLRTLYAELFF. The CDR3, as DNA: TGTGCCAGCAGCTTACGGACACTTTATGCGGAGCTGTTTTTT.

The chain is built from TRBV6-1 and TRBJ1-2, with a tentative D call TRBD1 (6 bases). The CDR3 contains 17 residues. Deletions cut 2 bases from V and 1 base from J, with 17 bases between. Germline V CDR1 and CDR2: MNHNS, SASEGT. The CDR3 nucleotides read TGTGCCAGCAGTGAACTCTACAGGGTCGGGGTTAACTATGGCTACACCTTC. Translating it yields CASSELYRVGVNYGYTF.

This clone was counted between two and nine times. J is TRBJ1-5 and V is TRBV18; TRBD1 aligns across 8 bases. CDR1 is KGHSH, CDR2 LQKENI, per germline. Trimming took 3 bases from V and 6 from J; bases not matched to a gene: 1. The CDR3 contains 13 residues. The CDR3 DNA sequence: TGTGCCAGCTCACCGGGACAGGTTCAGCCCCAGCATTTT. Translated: CASSPGQVQPQHF.

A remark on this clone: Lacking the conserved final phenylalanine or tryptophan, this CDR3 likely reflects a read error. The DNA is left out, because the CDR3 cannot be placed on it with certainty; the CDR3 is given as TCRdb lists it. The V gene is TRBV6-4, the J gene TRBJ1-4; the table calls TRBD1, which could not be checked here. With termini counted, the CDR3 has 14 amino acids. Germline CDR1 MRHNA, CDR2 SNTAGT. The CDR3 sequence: CASSDSITRRQGMI.

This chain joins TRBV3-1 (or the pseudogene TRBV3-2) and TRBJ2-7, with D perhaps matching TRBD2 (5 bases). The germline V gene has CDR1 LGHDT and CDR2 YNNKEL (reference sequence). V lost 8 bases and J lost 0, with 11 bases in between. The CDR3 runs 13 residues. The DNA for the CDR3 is TGTGCCAGCGGCAGCGGCTCCTCCTACGAGCAGTACTTC. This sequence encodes CASGSGSSYEQYF.

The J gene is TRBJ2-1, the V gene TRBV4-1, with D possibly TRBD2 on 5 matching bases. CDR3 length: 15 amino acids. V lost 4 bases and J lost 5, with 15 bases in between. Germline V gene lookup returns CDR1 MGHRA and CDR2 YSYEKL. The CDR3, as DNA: TGCGCCAGCAGCCGATCGGTAGGACTCGACAATGAGCAGTTCTTC. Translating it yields CASSRSVGLDNEQFF.

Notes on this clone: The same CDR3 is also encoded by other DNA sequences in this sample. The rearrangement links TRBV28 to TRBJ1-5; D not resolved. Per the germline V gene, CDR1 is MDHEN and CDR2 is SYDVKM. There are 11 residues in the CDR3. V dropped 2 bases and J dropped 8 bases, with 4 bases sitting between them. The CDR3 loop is CASSLREPQHF. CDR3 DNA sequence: TGTGCCAGCAGTTTAAGAGAGCCCCAGCATTTT.

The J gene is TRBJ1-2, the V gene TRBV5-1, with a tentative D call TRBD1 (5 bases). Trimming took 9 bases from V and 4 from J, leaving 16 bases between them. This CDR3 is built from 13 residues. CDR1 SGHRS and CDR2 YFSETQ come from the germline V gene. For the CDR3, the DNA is TGCGCCACGACTCCAGGGCGACTCTATGGCTACACCTTC. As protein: CATTPGRLYGYTF. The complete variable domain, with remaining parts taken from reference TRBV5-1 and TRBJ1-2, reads KAGVTQTPRYLIKTRGQQVTLSCSPISGHRSVSWYQQTPGQGLQFLFEYFSETQRNKGNFPGRFSGRQFSNSRSEMNVSTLELGDSALYLCATTPGRLYGYTFGSGTRLTVV.

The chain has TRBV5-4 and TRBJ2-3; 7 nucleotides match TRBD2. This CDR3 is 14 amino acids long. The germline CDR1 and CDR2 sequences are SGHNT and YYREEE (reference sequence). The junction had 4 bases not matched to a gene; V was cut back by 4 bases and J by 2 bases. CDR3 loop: CASSESGTTDTQYF. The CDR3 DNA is TGTGCCAGCAGCGAGAGCGGGACCACAGATACGCAGTATTTT.

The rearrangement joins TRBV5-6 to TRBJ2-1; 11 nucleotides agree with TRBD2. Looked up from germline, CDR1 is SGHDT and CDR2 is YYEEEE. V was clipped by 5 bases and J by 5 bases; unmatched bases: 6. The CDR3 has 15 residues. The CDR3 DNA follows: TGTGCCAGCAGAGTACTAGCGGGAGTGGACAATGAGCAGTTCTTC. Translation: CASRVLAGVDNEQFF.

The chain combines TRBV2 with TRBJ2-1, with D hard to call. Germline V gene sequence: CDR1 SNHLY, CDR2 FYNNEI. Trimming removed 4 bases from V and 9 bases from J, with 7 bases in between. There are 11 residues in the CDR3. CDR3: CASSGAGEQFF. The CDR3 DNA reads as TGTGCCAGCAGTGGGGCAGGTGAGCAGTTCTTC.